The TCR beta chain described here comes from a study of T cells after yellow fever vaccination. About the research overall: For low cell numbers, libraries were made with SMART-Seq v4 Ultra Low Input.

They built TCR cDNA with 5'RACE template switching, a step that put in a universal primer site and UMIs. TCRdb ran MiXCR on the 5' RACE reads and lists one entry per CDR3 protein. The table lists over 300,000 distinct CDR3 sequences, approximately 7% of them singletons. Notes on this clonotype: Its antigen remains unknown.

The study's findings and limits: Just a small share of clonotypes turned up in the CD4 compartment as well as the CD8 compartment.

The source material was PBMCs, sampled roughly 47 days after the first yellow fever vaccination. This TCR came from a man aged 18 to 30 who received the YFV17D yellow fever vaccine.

The DNA of the CDR3 is TGTGCCAGCAGTTGGGGACAGGGTCAAGAGACCCAGTACTTC. It translates to CASSWGQGQETQYF. The chain uses TRBV12-3 or TRBV12-4 and TRBJ2-5, with 9 bases fitting TRBD1. The V and J ends lost 4 bases and 2 bases, in that order; junction bases with no gene match: 2. This CDR3 region has 14 residues.